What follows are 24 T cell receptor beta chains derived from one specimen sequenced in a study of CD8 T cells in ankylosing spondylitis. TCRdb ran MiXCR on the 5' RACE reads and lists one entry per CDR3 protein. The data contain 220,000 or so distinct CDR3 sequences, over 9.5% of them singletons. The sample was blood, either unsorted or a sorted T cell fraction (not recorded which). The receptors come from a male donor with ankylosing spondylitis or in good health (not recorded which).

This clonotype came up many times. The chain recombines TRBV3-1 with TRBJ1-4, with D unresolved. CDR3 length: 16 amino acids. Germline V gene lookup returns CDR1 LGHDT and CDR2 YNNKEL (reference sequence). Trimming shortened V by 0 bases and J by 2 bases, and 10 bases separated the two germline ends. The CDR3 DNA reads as TGTGCCAGCAGCCAAGAGGGAGGGTTTACTAATGAAAAACTGTTTTTT. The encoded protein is CASSQEGGFTNEKLFF.

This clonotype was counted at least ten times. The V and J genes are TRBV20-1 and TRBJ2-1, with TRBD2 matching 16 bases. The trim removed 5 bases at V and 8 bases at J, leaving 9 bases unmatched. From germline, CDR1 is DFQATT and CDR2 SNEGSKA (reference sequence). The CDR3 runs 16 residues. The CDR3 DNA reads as TGCAGTGCTGAAAGGCCGGGACTAGCGGGGGGGCATGAGCAGTTCTTC. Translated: CSAERPGLAGGHEQFF.

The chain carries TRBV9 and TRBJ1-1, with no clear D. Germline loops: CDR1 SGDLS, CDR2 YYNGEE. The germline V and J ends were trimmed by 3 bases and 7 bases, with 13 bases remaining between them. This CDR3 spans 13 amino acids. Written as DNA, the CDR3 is TGTGCCAGCAGCGCCGGACGCGGAAATGAAGCTTTCTTT. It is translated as CASSAGRGNEAFF.

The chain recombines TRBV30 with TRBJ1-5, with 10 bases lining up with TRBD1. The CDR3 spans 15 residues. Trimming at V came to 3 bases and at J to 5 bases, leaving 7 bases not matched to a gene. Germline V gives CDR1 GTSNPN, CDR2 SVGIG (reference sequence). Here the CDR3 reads CAWSGTGDFHQPQHF. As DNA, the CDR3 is TGTGCCTGGAGCGGGACAGGGGATTTCCATCAGCCCCAGCATTTT.

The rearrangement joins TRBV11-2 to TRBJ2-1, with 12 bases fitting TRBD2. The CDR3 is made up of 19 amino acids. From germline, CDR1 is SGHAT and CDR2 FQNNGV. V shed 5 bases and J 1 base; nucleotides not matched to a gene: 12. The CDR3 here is CASSPNGLAGRGSYNEQFF. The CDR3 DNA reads TGTGCCAGCAGCCCCAACGGACTAGCGGGGCGAGGGTCCTACAATGAGCAGTTCTTC.

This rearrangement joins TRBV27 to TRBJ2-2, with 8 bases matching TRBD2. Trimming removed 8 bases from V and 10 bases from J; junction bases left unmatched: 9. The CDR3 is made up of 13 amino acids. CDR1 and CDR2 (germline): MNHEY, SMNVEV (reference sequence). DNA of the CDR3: TGTGCCAGCGGATACAACGGACTAGCGGAGCTGTTTTTT. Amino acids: CASGYNGLAELFF.

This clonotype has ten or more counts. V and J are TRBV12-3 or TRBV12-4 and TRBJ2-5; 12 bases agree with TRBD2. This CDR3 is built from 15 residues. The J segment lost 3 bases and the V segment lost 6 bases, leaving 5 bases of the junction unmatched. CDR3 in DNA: TGTGCCAGCAGGTCCGGACTAGCGGGGAAAGAGACCCAGTACTTC. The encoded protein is CASRSGLAGKETQYF.

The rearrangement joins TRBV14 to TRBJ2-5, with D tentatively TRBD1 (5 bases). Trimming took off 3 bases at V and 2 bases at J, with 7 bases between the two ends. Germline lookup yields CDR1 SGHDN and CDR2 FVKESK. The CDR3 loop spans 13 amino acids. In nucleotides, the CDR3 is TGTGCCAGCAGCCAGGGGCTGCAAGAGACCCAGTACTTC. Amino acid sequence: CASSQGLQETQYF.

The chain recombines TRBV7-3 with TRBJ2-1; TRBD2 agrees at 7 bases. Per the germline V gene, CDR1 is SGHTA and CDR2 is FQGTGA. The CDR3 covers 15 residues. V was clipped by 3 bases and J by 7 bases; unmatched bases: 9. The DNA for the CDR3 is TGTGCCAGCAGCTTCGGCGGGGGAAAAGGGAATGAGCAGTTCTTC. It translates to CASSFGGGKGNEQFF.

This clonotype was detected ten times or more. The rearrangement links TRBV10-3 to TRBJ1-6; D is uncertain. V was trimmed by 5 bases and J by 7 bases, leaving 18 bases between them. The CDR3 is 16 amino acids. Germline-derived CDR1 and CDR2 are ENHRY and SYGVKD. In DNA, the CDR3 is TGTGCCATCAGTAAACGCAAGGAAGAGGGAAATTCACCCCTCCACTTT. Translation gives CAISKRKEEGNSPLHF.

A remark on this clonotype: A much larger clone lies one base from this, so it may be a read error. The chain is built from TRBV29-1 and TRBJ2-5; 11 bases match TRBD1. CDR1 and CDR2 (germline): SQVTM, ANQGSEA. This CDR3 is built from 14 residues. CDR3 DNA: TGCAGCGTTGAGCTTACCGGGACAGGGGGGTCCCATTACTTC. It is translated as CSVELTGTGGSHYF.

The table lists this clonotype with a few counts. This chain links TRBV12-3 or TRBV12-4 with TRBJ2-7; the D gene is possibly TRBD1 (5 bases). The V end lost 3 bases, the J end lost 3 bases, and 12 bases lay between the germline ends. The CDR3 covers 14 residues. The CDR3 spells CASSFWQGNYEQYF. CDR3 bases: TGTGCCAGCAGTTTTTGGCAGGGAAACTACGAGCAGTACTTC.

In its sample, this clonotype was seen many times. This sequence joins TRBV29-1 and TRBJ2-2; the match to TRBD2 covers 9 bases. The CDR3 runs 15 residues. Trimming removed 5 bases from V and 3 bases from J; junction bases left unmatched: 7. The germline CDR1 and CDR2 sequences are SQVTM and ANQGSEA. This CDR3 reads CSVRGGAGDTGELFF. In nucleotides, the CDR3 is TGCAGCGTTCGCGGGGGGGCCGGGGACACCGGGGAGCTGTTTTTT.

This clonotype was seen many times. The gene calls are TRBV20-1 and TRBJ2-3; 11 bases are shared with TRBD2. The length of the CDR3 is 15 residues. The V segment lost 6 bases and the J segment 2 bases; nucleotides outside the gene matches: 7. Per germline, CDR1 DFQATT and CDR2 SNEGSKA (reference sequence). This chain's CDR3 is CSADGTSGFTDTQYF. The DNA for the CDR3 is TGCAGTGCGGACGGGACTAGCGGATTCACAGATACGCAGTATTTT.

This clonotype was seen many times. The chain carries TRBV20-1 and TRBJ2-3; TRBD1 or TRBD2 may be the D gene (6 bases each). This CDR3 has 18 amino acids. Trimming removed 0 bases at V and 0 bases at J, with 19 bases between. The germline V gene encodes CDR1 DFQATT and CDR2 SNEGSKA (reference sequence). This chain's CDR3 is CSARDMGGQFPSTDTQYF. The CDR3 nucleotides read TGCAGTGCTAGAGATATGGGGGGCCAGTTTCCTAGCACAGATACGCAGTATTTT.

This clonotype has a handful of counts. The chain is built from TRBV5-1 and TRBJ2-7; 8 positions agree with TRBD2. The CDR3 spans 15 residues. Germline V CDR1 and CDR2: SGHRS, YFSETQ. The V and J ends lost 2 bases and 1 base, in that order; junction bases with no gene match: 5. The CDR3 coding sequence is TGCGCCAGCAGCTTAGATACTAGCGGATCCTACGAGCAGTACTTC. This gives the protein CASSLDTSGSYEQYF.

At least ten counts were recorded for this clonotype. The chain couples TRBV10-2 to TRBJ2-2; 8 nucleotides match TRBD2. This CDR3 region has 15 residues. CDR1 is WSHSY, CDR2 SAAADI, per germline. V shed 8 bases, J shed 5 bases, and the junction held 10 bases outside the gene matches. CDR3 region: CASSTSGRGTGELFF. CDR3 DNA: TGCGCCAGCTCTACTAGCGGACGAGGGACCGGGGAGCTGTTTTTT.

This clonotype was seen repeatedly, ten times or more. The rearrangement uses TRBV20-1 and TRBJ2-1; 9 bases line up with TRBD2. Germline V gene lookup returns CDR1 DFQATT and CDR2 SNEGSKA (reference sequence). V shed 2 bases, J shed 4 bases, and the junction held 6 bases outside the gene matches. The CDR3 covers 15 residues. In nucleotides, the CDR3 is TGCAGTGCTAGAACGTCGCTAGCGGGGTACAATGAGCAGTTCTTC. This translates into CSARTSLAGYNEQFF.

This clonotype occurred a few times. The DNA for the CDR3 is TGTGCCAGCAGCCAAGATCAGGTGGGGGGGCAGCCCCAGCATTTT. Protein product: CASSQDQVGGQPQHF. The chain joins TRBV3-1 to TRBJ1-5; the D gene is possibly TRBD1 (5 bases). Trimming took off 0 bases at V and 7 bases at J, with 13 bases between the two ends. Germline V gene data show CDR1 as LGHDT and CDR2 as YNNKEL (reference sequence). The CDR3 covers 15 residues.

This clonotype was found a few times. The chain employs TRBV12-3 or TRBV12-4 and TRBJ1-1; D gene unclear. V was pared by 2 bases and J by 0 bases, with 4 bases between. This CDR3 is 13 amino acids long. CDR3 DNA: TGTGCCAGCAGTTTACATATGAACACTGAAGCTTTCTTT. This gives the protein CASSLHMNTEAFF.

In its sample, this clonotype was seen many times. The DNA for the CDR3 is TGTGCCAGCATCGGCACTGGGAACACCGGGGAGCTGTTTTTT. This sequence encodes CASIGTGNTGELFF. V and J are TRBV12-3 or TRBV12-4 and TRBJ2-2; D gene unclear. V was clipped by 7 bases and J by 1 base, with 10 bases between them. The CDR3 has 14 amino acids.

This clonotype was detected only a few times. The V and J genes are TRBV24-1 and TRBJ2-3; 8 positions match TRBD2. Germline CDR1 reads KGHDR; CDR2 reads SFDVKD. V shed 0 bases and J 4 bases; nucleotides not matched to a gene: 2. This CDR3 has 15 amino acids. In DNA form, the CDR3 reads TGTGCCACCAGTGATTTGAGCGGGGGCGCAGATACGCAGTATTTT. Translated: CATSDLSGGADTQYF.

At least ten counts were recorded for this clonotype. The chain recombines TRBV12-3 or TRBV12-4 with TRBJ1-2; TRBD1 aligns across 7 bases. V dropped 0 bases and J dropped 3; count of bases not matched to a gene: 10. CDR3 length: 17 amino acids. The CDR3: CASSLAENRGYDYGYTF. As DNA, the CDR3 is TGTGCCAGCAGTTTAGCGGAGAACAGGGGATATGACTATGGCTACACCTTC.

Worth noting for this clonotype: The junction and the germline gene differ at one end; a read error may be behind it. The CDR3 DNA follows: TGTGCCAGCAGCCAAGAGACGGGAGACTATGGCTACCCCTTC. As protein: CASSQETGDYGYPF. J is TRBJ1-2 and V is TRBV7-2; D is undetermined. Germline CDR1 reads SGHTA; CDR2 reads FQGNSA. The CDR3 is 14 amino acids.